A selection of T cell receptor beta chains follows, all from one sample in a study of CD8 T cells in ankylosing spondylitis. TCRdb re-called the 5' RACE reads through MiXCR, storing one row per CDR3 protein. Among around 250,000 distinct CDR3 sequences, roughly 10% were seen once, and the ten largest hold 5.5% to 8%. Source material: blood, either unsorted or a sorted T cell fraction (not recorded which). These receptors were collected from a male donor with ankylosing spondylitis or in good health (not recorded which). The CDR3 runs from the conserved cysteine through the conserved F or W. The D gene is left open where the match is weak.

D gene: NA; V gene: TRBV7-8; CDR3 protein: CASSLVSYRKASSYNEQFF
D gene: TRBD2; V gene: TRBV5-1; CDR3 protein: CASKAGEETQYF
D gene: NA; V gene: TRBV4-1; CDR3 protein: CASSQVGQGEGYTF
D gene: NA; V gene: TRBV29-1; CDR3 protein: CSVDPGPGELFF
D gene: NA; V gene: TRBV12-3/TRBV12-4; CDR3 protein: CASSKTGSRETQYF
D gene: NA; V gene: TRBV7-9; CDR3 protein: CASSPEPGRGRNQPQHF
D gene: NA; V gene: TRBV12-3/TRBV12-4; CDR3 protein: CASRRDGTGELFF
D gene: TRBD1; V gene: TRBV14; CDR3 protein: CASRDRGYNEQFF
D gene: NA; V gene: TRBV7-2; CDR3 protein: CASSLSPGYEAFF
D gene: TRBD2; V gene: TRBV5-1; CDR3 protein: CASSLILAGEQYF
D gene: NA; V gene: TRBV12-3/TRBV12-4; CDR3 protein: CASSLGASYEQYF
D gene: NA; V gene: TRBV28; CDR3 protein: CASSSDSFYNEQFF
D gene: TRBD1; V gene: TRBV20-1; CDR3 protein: CSASTGANYGYTF